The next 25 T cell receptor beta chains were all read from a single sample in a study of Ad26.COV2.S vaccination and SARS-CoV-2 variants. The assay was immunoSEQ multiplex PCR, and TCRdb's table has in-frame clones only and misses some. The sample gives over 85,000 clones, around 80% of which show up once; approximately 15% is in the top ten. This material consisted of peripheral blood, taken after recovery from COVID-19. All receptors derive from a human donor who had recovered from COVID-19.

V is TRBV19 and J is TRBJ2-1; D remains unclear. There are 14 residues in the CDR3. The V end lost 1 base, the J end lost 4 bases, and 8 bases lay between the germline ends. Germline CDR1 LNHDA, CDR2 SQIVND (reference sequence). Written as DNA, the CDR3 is TGTGCCAGTAGTATAGTAGGGTTGTACAATGAGCAGTTCTTC. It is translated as CASSIVGLYNEQFF.

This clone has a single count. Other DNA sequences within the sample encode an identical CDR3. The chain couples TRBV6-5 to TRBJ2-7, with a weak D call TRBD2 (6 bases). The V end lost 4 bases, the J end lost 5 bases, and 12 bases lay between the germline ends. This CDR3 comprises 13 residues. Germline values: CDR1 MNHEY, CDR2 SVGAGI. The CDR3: CASSFGGTHEQYF. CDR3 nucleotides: TGTGCCAGCAGTTTCGGAGGGACTCACGAGCAGTACTTC.

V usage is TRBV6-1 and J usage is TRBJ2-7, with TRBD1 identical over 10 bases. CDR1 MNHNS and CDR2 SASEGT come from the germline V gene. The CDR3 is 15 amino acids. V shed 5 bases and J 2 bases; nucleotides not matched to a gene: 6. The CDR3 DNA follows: TGTGCCAGCAGTTCCGCCGGGACAGGGGCCTACGAGCAGTACTTC. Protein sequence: CASSSAGTGAYEQYF.

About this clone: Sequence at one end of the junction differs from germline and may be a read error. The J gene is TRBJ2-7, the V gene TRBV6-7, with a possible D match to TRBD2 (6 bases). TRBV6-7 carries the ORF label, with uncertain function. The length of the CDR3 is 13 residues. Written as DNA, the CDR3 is TGTGCCAGCAGTTACTCACAAGCGGGCGCTCCCCTGTTC. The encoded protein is CASSYSQAGAPLF.

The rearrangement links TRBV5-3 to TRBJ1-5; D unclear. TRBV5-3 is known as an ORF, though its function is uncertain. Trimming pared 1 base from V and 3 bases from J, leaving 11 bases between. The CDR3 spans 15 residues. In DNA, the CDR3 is TGTGCCAGAAGCTTGTGGACTCCACACAATCAGCCCCAGCATTTT. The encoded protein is CARSLWTPHNQPQHF.

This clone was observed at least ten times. CDR3 sequence (DNA): TGTGCTAGTGGTTTTGGGGAGCCCCAGCATTTT. This encodes CASGFGEPQHF. J is TRBJ1-5 and V is TRBV12-5; D not certain. V was trimmed by 3 bases and J by 8 bases, leaving 5 bases between them. The CDR3 is made up of 11 amino acids. CDR1 and CDR2 from the germline V gene are LGHNT and FRNRAP. Drawing the rest from reference TRBV12-5 and TRBJ1-5, the complete variable domain is DARVTQTPRHKVTEMGQEVTMRCQPILGHNTVFWYRQTMMQGLELLAYFRNRAPLDDSGMPKDRFSAEMPDATLATLKIQPSEPRDSAVYFCASGFGEPQHFGDGTRLSIL.

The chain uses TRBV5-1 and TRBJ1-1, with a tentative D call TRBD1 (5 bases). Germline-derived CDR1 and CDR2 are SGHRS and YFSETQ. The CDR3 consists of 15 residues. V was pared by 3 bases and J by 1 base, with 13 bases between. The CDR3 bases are TGCGCCAGCAGCTCGGACATAAGAGGGAACACTGAAGCTTTCTTT. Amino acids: CASSSDIRGNTEAFF.

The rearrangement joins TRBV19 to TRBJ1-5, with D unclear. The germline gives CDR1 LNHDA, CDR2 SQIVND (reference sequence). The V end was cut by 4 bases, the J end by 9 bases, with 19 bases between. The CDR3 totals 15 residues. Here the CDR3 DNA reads TGTGCCAGTAGTACCCAAGAAACTCGGGGAGGGCCCCAGCATTTT. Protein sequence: CASSTQETRGGPQHF. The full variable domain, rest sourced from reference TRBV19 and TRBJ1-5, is DGGITQSPKYLFRKEGQNVTLSCEQNLNHDAMYWYRQDPGQGLRLIYYSQIVNDFQKGDIAEGYSVSREKKESFPLTVTSAQKNPTAFYLCASSTQETRGGPQHFGDGTRLSIL.

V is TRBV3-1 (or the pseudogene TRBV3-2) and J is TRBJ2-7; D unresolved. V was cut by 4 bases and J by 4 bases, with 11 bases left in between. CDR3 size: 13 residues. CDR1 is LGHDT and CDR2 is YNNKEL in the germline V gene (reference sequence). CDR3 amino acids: CASSRARGYEQYF. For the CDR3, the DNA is TGTGCCAGCAGCCGCGCAAGAGGATACGAGCAGTACTTC.

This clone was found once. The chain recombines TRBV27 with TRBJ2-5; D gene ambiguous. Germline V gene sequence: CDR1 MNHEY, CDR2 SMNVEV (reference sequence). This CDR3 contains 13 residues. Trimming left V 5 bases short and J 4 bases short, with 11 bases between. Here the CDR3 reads CASSIPLVETQYF. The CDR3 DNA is TGTGCCAGCAGTATACCCCTCGTAGAGACCCAGTACTTC.

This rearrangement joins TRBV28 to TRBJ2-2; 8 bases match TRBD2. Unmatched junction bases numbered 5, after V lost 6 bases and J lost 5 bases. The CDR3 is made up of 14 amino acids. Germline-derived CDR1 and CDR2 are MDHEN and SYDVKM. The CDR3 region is CASRPTGGTGELFF. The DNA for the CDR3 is TGTGCCAGCAGACCCACGGGAGGGACCGGGGAGCTGTTTTTT.

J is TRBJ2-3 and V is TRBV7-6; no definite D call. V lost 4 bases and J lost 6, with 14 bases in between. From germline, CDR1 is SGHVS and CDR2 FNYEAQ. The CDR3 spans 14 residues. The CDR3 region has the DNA TGTGCCAGCAGCTCCCCAGTTAGTTTGGATACGCAGTATTTT. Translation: CASSSPVSLDTQYF.

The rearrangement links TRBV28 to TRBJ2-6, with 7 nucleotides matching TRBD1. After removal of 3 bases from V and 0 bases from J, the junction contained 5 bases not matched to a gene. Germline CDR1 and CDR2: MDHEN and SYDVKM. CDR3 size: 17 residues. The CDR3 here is CASSFSGGVSGANVLTF. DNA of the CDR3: TGTGCCAGCAGTTTTTCAGGGGGAGTCTCTGGGGCCAACGTCCTGACTTTC.

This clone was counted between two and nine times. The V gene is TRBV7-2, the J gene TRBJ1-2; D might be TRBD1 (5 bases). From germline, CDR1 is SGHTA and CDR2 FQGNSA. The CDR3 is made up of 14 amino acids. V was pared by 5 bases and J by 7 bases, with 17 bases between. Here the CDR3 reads CASSPGTGLGGYTF. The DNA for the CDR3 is TGTGCCAGCAGCCCCGGGACGGGCCTAGGTGGCTACACCTTC.

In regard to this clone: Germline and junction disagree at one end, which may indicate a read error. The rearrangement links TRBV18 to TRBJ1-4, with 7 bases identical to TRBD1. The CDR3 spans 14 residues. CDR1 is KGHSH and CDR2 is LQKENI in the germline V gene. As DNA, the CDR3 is TGTGCCAGCTCCCCACGACAGGGCGATGAAAAACTGTTTTTT. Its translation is CASSPRQGDEKLFF.

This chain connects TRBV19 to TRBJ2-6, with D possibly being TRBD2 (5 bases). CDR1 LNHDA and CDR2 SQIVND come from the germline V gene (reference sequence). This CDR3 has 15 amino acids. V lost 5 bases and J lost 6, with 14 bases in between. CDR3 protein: CASSLLGVMANVLTF. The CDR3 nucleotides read TGTGCCAGTAGTCTCCTCGGGGTTATGGCCAACGTCCTGACTTTC.

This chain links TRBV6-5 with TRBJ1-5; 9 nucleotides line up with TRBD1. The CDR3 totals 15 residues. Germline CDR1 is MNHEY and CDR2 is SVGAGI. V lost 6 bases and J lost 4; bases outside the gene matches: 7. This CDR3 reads CASSLGQGNNQPQHF. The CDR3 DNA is TGTGCCAGCAGCTTGGGACAGGGCAATAATCAGCCCCAGCATTTT.

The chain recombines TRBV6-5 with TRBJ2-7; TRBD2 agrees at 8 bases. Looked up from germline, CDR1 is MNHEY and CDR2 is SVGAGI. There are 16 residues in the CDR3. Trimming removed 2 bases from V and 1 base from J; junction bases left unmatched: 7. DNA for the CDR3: TGTGCCAGCAGTTACCGGGGCGGCGGGGGGTCCTACGAGCAGTACTTC. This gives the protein CASSYRGGGGSYEQYF.

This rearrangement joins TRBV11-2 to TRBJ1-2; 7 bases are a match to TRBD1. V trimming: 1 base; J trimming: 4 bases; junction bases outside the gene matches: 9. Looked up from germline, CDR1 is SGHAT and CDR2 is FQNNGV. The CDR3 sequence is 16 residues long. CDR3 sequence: CASSLAPDDRAYGYTF. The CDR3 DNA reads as TGTGCCAGCAGCTTAGCCCCTGATGACAGGGCCTATGGCTACACCTTC.

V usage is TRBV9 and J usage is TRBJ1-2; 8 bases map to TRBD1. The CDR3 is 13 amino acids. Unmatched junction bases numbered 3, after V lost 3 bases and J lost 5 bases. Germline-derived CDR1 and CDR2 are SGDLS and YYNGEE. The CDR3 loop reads CASSATGGYGYTF. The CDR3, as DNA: TGTGCCAGCAGCGCCACAGGGGGATATGGCTACACCTTC.

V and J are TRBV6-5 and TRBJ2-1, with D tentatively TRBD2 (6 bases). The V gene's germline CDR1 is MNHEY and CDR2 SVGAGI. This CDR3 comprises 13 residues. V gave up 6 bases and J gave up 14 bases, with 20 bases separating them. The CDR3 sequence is CASSRDDMGGKFF. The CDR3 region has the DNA TGTGCCAGCAGCCGAGATGACATGGGCGGGAAGTTCTTC.

The CDR3 sequence is CAWSHTGRANEKLFF. The CDR3 DNA reads TGTGCCTGGAGCCACACAGGGAGGGCCAATGAAAAACTGTTTTTT. The genes are TRBV30 and TRBJ1-4; possible D gene TRBD1, 6 bases. The CDR3 is 15 amino acids. Germline loops: CDR1 GTSNPN, CDR2 SVGIG (reference sequence). Trimming pared 3 bases from V and 5 bases from J, leaving 16 bases between.

The CDR3 is CASSGDYQYNTQYF. In DNA, the CDR3 is TGTGCCAGCAGTGGGGACTACCAATACAATACGCAGTATTTT. The genes are TRBV2 and TRBJ2-3, with TRBD2 identical over 7 bases. The germline V gene has CDR1 SNHLY and CDR2 FYNNEI. CDR3 length: 14 residues. V lost 4 bases to trimming and J lost 7 bases; unmatched junction nucleotides: 8.

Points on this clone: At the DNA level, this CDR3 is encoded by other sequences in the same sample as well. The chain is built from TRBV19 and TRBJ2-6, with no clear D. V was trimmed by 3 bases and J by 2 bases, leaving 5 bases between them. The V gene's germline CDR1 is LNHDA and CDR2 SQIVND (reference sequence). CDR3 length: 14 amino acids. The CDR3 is CASSISPGANVLTF. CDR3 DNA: TGTGCCAGTAGTATTTCCCCTGGGGCCAACGTCCTGACTTTC.

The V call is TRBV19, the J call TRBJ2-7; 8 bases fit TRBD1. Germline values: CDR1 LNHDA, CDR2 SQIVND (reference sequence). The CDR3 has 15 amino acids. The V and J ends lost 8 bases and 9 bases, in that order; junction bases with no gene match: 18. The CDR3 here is CASSPGPPGQAAQYF. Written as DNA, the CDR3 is TGTGCCAGTTCCCCTGGACCTCCGGGACAGGCCGCGCAGTACTTC.